This TCR beta chain emerged from a study of OX40 agonist ivuxolimab in advanced cancers. Study-level points and caveats: Partly responding patients at 0.1-3.0 mg/kg showed some of the smallest clonal expansion.

The protocol was immunoSEQ multiplex PCR, while the TCRdb copy is restricted to in-frame clones and leaves out a portion. The sample shows around 40,000 clones, 75% to 90% of them seen only once. The germline gives CDR1 LNHDA, CDR2 SQIVND (reference sequence). V gave up 3 bases and J gave up 7 bases, with 7 bases separating them. The CDR3 is 12 residues long. About this clone: The antigen is undetermined.

The sample here was CD4+ or CD8+ T cells sorted from blood, taken in a trial of the OX40 agonist ivuxolimab. This clonotype originated in an adult with an advanced solid tumor such as melanoma, head and neck, liver or kidney cancer. V usage is TRBV19 and J usage is TRBJ2-1; D gene uncertain. The chain's CDR3 is CASSIGSNEQFF. The CDR3 bases are TGTGCCAGTAGTATTGGCTCAAATGAGCAGTTCTTC.